This TCR beta chain appears in the sequencing data of a study of Graves' ophthalmopathy and Graves' hyperthyroidism. Points from the study as a whole: Forecasting of ophthalmopathy progression by the model achieved nearly 71% sensitivity and less than 80% specificity.

This clonotype was picked up a small number of times. Its antigen is not known. V was clipped by 5 bases and J by 7 bases; unmatched bases: 11. The CDR3 has 14 amino acids. Per the germline V gene, CDR1 is SGHTA and CDR2 is FQGNSA. Transcripts of RNA were the source for amplifying TCR beta CDR3 regions. The workflow started with a first-round RT-PCR run with HTBI primers and then moved on to a second-round multiplex PCR. MiXCR was run by TCRdb on the multiplex PCR reads, yielding one entry per CDR3 protein. Of 200,000 to 250,000 distinct CDR3 sequences listed, about 22% are singletons. This TCR was sampled from a woman between 50 and 59 years old with Graves' ophthalmopathy. The sample taken for sequencing was peripheral blood. The chain has TRBV7-2 and TRBJ2-7, with 7 bases matching TRBD2. The chain's CDR3 is CASSPNGGSEEQYF. CDR3 DNA sequence: TGTGCCAGCAGCCCCAACGGGGGGTCTGAGGAGCAGTACTTC.